The clone carrying this T cell receptor (beta chain) was recorded a few times. Germline V gives CDR1 MGHRA, CDR2 YSYEKL. V gave up 1 base and J gave up 0 bases, with 21 bases separating them. This CDR3 is 20 amino acids long. From the RT-PCR reads, TCRdb called clonotypes with MiXCR, one entry per CDR3 protein. This repertoire shows 650,000 to 800,000 distinct CDR3 sequences, 13% to 15% found once; its top ten account for just over 3.5%. The rearrangement joins TRBV4-1 to TRBJ1-4; maybe TRBD1 (5 bases). The specimen sequenced was memory CD4+ T cells from blood. This TCR derives from a female donor in good health, serving as a healthy control. Here the CDR3 DNA reads TGCGCCAGCAGCCAAGCCCCGTCGCGAGGGGTTGGTGCAACTAATGAAAAACTGTTTTTT. It translates to CASSQAPSRGVGATNEKLFF.